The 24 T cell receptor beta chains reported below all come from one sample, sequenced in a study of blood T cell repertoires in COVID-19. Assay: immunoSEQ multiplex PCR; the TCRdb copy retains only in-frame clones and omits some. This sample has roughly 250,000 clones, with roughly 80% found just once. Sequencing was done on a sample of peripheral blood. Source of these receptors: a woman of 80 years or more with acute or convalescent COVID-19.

As DNA, the CDR3 is TGTGCCAGCAGCTTAACAGGGGCGAATAATTCACCCCTCCACTTT. Protein product: CASSLTGANNSPLHF. The chain is built from TRBV11-2 and TRBJ1-6; TRBD1 matches at 7 bases. The germline CDR1 and CDR2 sequences are SGHAT and FQNNGV. The CDR3 sequence is 15 residues long. V was clipped by 2 bases and J by 5 bases; unmatched bases: 3.

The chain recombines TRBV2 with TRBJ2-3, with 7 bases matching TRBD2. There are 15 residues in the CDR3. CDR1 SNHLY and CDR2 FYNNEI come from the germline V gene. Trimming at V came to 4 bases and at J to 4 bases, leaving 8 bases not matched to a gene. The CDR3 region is CASSGIGGWADTQYF. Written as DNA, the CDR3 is TGTGCCAGCAGTGGGATCGGGGGGTGGGCAGATACGCAGTATTTT.

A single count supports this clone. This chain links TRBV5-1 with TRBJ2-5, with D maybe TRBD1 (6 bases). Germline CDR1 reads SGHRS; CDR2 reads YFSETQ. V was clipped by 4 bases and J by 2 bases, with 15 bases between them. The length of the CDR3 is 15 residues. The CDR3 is CASSTRQVTQETQYF. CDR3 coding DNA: TGCGCCAGCAGCACAAGACAGGTCACGCAAGAGACCCAGTACTTC.

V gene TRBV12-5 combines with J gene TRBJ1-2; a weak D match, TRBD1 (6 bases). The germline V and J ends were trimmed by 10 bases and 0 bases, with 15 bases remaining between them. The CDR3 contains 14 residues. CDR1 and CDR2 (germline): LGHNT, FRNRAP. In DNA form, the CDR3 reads TGTGCTATCAAGGGGGGGACAACTAACTATGGCTACACCTTC. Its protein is CAIKGGTTNYGYTF.

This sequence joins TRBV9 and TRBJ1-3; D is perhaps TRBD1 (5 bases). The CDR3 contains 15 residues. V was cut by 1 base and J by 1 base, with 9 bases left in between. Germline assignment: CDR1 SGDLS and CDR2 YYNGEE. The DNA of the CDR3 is TGTGCCAGCAGCGTATCGGCAGGGTCTGGAAACACCATATATTTT. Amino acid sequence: CASSVSAGSGNTIYF. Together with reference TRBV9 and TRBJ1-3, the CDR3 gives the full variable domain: DSGVTQTPKHLITATGQRVTLRCSPRSGDLSVYWYQQSLDQGLQFLIQYYNGEERAKGNILERFSAQQFPDLHSELNLSSLELGDSALYFCASSVSAGSGNTIYFGEGSWLTVV.

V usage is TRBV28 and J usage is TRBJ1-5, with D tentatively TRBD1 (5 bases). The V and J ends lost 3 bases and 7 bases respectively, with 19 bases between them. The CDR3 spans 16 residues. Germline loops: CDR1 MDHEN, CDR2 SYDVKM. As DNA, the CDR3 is TGTGCCAGCAGTTTCCTGTTAGGGGTGGTTCAGCAGCCCCAGCATTTT. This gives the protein CASSFLLGVVQQPQHF.

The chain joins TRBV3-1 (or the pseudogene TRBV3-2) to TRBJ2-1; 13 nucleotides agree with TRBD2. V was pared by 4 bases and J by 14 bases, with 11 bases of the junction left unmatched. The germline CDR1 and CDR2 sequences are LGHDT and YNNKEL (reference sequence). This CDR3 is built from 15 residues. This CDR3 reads CASSPGLAGKIGKFF. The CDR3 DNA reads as TGTGCCAGCAGCCCGGGACTAGCGGGAAAAATCGGGAAGTTCTTC.

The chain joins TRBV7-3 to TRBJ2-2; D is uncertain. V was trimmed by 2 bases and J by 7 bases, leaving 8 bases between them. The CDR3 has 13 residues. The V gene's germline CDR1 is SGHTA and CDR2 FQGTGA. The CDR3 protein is CASSLSRNGELFF. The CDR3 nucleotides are TGTGCCAGCAGCTTATCGAGGAACGGGGAGCTGTTTTTT.

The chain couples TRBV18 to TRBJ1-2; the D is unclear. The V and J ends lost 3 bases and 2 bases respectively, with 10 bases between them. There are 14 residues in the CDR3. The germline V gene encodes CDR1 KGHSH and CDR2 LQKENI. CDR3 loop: CASSPVMENYGYTF. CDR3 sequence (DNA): TGTGCCAGCTCACCGGTAATGGAGAACTATGGCTACACCTTC.

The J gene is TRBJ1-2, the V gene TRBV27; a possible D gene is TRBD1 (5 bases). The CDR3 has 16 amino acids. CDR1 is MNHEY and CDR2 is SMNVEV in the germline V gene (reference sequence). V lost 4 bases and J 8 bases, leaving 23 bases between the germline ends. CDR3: CASSSLDPGTNGGYTF. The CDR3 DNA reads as TGTGCCAGCAGTTCCCTAGACCCCGGGACTAATGGGGGCTACACCTTC.

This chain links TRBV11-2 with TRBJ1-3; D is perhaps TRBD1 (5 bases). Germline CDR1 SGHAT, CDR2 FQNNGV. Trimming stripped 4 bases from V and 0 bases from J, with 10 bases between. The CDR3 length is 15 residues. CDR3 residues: CASSSQDSSGNTIYF. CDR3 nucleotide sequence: TGTGCCAGCAGCTCGCAAGACAGCTCTGGAAACACCATATATTTT.

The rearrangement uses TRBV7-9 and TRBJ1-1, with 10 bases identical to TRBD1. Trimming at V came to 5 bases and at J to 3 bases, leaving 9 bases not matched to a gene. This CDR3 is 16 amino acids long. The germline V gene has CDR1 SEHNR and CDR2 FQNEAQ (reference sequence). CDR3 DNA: TGTGCCAGCAGCCGCTTAGCAGGGACAGGGGACACTGAAGCTTTCTTT. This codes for CASSRLAGTGDTEAFF.

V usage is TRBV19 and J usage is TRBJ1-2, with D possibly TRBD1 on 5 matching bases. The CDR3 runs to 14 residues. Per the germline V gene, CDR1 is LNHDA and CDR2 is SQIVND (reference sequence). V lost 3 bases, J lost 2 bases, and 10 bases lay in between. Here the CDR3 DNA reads TGTGCCAGTAGTATCTGGGCAGGGAACTATGGCTACACCTTC. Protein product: CASSIWAGNYGYTF.

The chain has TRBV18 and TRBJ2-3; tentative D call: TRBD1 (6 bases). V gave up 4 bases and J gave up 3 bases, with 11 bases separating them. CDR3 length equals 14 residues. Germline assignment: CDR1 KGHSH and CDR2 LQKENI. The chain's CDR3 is CASSQGVGTDTQYF. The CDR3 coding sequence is TGTGCCAGCTCACAGGGGGTAGGGACAGATACGCAGTATTTT.

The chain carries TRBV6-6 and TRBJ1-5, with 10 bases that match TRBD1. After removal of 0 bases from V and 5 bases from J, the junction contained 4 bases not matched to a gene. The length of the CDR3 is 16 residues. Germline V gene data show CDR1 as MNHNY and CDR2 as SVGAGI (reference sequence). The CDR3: CASSYSKDRGHQPQHF. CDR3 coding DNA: TGTGCCAGCAGTTACTCGAAAGACAGGGGGCATCAGCCCCAGCATTTT.

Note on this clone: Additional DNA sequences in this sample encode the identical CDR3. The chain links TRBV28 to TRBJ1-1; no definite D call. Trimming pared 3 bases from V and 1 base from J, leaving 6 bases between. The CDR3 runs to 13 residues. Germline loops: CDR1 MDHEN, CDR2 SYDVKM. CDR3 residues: CASSLPGNTEAFF. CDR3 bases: TGTGCCAGCAGTTTGCCGGGGAACACTGAAGCTTTCTTT. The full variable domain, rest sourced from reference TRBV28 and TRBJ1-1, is DVKVTQSSRYLVKRTGEKVFLECVQDMDHENMFWYRQDPGLGLRLIYFSYDVKMKEKGDIPEGYSVSREKKERFSLILESASTNQTSMYLCASSLPGNTEAFFGQGTRLTVV.

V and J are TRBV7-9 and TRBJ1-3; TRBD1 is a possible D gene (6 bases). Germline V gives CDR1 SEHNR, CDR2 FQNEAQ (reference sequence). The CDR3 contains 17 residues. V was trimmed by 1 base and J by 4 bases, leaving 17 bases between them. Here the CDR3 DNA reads TGTGCCAGCAGCTTAGATCGACAGGCGCCTACCGGAAACACCATATATTTT. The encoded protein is CASSLDRQAPTGNTIYF.

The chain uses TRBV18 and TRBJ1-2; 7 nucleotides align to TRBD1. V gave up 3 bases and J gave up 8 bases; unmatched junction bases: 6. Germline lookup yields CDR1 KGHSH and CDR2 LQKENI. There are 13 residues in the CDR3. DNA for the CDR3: TGTGCCAGCTCACCGCGCGCAGGGGGAGGCTACACCTTC. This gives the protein CASSPRAGGGYTF.

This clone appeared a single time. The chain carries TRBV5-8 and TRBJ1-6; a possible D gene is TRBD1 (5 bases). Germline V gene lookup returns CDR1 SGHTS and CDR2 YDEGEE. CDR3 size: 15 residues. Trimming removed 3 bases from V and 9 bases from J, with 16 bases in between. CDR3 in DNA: TGTGCCAGCAGCTCGGCGCTTCTAGGGGTTTCACCCCTCCACTTT. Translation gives CASSSALLGVSPLHF.

CDR3 residues: CASSRLAGVASTDTQYF. The DNA of the CDR3 is TGTGCCAGCAGCCGACTAGCGGGGGTTGCTAGCACAGATACGCAGTATTTT. The V and J genes are TRBV6-6 and TRBJ2-3, with 12 bases matching TRBD2. V gave up 6 bases and J gave up 0 bases; unmatched junction bases: 7. Germline V gene sequence: CDR1 MNHNY, CDR2 SVGAGI (reference sequence). CDR3 size: 17 residues.

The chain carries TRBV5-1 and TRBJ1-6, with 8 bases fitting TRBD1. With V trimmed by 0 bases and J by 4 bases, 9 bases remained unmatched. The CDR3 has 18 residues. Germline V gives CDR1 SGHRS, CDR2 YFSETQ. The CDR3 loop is CASSLGRQGANYNSPLHF. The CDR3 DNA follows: TGCGCCAGCAGCTTGGGGCGCCAGGGGGCGAATTATAATTCACCCCTCCACTTT.

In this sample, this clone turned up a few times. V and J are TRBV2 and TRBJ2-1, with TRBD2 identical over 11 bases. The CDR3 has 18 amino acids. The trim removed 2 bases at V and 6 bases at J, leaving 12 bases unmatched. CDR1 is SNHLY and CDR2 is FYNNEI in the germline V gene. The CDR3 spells CASSERERGGLAVNEQFF. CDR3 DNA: TGTGCCAGCAGTGAAAGGGAGAGGGGGGGACTAGCGGTCAATGAGCAGTTCTTC.

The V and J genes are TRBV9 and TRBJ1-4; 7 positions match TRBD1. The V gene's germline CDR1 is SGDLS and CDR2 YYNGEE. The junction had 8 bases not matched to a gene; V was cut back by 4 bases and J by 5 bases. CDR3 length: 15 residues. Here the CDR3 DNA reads TGTGCCAGCAGCTCAGGGGGTGGGGACAATGAAAAACTGTTTTTT. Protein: CASSSGGGDNEKLFF. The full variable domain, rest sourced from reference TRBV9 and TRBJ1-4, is DSGVTQTPKHLITATGQRVTLRCSPRSGDLSVYWYQQSLDQGLQFLIQYYNGEERAKGNILERFSAQQFPDLHSELNLSSLELGDSALYFCASSSGGGDNEKLFFGSGTQLSVL.

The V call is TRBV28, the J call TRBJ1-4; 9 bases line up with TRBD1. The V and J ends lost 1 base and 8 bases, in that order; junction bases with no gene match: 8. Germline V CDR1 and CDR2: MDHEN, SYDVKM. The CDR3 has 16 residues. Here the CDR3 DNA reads TGTGCCAGCAGTTTATATAGGTGGACAGGGGTAGAAAAACTGTTTTTT. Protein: CASSLYRWTGVEKLFF.